One sample yielded the 30 T cell receptor beta chains listed below, sequenced in a study of molecular identifiers for immune sequencing clone quantification. TCRdb fed the PCR reads into MiXCR, producing one record per CDR3 protein. The sample contains approximately 670,000 distinct CDR3 sequences, around 20% of which appear only once. The sequenced sample was naive CD8+ T cells from blood, with Jurkat cell RNA spiked in. Documented subset: FACS-sorted CD8+CD4-CCR7+CD45RA+ naive T cells. The receptors shown here come from a human donor in good health. Some libraries in this study had Jurkat cell RNA spiked in.

A few counts support this clonotype. This sequence joins TRBV24-1 and TRBJ2-3; TRBD1 aligns across 9 bases. V shed 9 bases, J shed 5 bases, and the junction held 8 bases outside the gene matches. The CDR3 spans 14 residues. The germline gives CDR1 KGHDR, CDR2 SFDVKD. This CDR3 reads CATRDRDPIDTQYF. CDR3 DNA: TGTGCCACCCGGGACAGGGACCCGATAGATACGCAGTATTTT.

The sample holds a few counts of this clonotype. The chain has TRBV16 and TRBJ1-5, with a tentative D call TRBD1 (5 bases). The V and J ends lost 0 bases and 3 bases respectively, with 9 bases between them. The CDR3 totals 15 residues. CDR1 is KGHSY, CDR2 FQNENV, per germline. The DNA for the CDR3 is TGTGCCAGCAGCCAATCCAGACAGCTCAATCAGCCCCAGCATTTT. Amino acids: CASSQSRQLNQPQHF.

The chain has TRBV19 and TRBJ2-5, with a weak D call TRBD2 (6 bases). Trimming shortened V by 6 bases and J by 7 bases, and 12 bases separated the two germline ends. From germline, CDR1 is LNHDA and CDR2 SQIVND (reference sequence). The CDR3 has 12 residues. CDR3 bases: TGTGCCAGTAGGGGGACTGAAGTGACCCAGTACTTC. As protein: CASRGTEVTQYF.

This chain joins TRBV6-2 or TRBV6-3 and TRBJ2-7; maybe TRBD2 (5 bases). V lost 0 bases, J lost 0 bases, and 12 bases lay in between. In germline, CDR1 is MNHEY, CDR2 SVGEGT. The CDR3 has 16 amino acids. The CDR3 nucleotides are TGTGCCAGCAGTTACTCGGGCGGGCCGTTCTCCTACGAGCAGTACTTC. Its protein product is CASSYSGGPFSYEQYF.

This clonotype came up many times. This chain uses TRBV28 with TRBJ2-3, with D tentatively TRBD1 (6 bases). The CDR3 has 15 amino acids. Germline CDR1 reads MDHEN; CDR2 reads SYDVKM. V lost 3 bases, J lost 2 bases, and 12 bases lay in between. Here the CDR3 DNA reads TGTGCCAGCAGTTTGGGGACAAGATTCACAGATACGCAGTATTTT. Amino acids: CASSLGTRFTDTQYF.

On this clonotype itself: This sequence may be a read error, since a much larger clone differs from it by one base. The chain employs TRBV7-9 and TRBJ2-7; 7 bases line up with TRBD1. V lost 5 bases to trimming and J lost 7 bases; unmatched junction nucleotides: 14. This CDR3 spans 15 amino acids. The V gene's germline CDR1 is SEHNR and CDR2 FQNEAQ (reference sequence). CDR3 sequence: CASSPRDRSPEEQYF. Here the CDR3 DNA reads TGTGCCAGCAGCCCCCGGGACAGATCCCCGGAAGAGCAGTACTTC. Together with reference TRBV7-9 and TRBJ2-7, the CDR3 gives the full variable domain: DTGVSQNPRHKITKRGQNVTFRCDPISEHNRLYWYRQTLGQGPEFLTYFQNEAQLEKSRLLSDRFSAERPKGSFSTLEIQRTEQGDSAMYLCASSPRDRSPEEQYFGPGTRLTVT.

The table lists this clonotype with many counts. J is TRBJ1-2 and V is TRBV28, with TRBD1 as a possible D gene (5 bases). This CDR3 contains 15 residues. Germline V CDR1 and CDR2: MDHEN, SYDVKM. V was clipped by 6 bases and J by 1 base, with 15 bases between them. CDR3 DNA sequence: TGTGCCAGCAGCCAACAGGAGATGCTTAACTATGGCTACACCTTC. Translating gives CASSQQEMLNYGYTF.

The sample holds many counts of this clonotype. The chain employs TRBV20-1 and TRBJ1-5; TRBD1 agrees at 7 bases. With V trimmed by 6 bases and J by 0 bases, 5 bases remained unmatched. Germline values: CDR1 DFQATT, CDR2 SNEGSKA (reference sequence). There are 14 residues in the CDR3. CDR3 protein: CSATGTDSNQPQHF. CDR3 coding DNA: TGCAGTGCGACCGGGACAGATAGCAATCAGCCCCAGCATTTT.

CDR3 protein: CASSPPLAALNEQFF. The CDR3 DNA reads as TGTGCCAGCAGCCCGCCGCTAGCGGCCCTCAATGAGCAGTTCTTC. V usage is TRBV9 and J usage is TRBJ2-1; 7 nucleotides align to TRBD2. The J segment lost 6 bases and the V segment lost 4 bases, leaving 10 bases of the junction unmatched. Per the germline V gene, CDR1 is SGDLS and CDR2 is YYNGEE. The CDR3 covers 15 residues.

This clonotype turned up a few times. This sequence joins TRBV7-9 and TRBJ1-2; D gene unclear. Germline CDR1 is SEHNR and CDR2 is FQNEAQ (reference sequence). The CDR3 loop spans 14 amino acids. V was pared by 6 bases and J by 4 bases, with 15 bases between. DNA of the CDR3: TGTGCCAGCAGTCCTCAAGCTCAGCTCTATGGCTACACCTTC. It codes for CASSPQAQLYGYTF.

The gene calls are TRBV9 and TRBJ2-1; D is undetermined. Germline CDR1 is SGDLS and CDR2 is YYNGEE. The CDR3 has 14 residues. V was pared by 0 bases and J by 5 bases, with 9 bases between. CDR3 sequence reads: CASSVGPVDNEQFF. In nucleotides, the CDR3 is TGTGCCAGCAGCGTAGGGCCAGTGGACAATGAGCAGTTCTTC.

This clonotype was seen at least ten times. The V gene is TRBV2, the J gene TRBJ2-7; D perhaps matches TRBD1 (6 bases). The CDR3 length is 15 residues. Trimming removed 3 bases at V and 3 bases at J, with 15 bases between. Germline V gene sequence: CDR1 SNHLY, CDR2 FYNNEI. The CDR3 DNA sequence: TGTGCCAGCAGTGAGCTCGTGGGGGCGGGCTACGAGCAGTACTTC. The encoded protein is CASSELVGAGYEQYF.

A remark on this clonotype: Just one base apart from a much larger clone, this may be a read error. The CDR3 here is CASSITGLGQPQRF. In nucleotides, the CDR3 is TGTGCCAGTAGTATTACAGGTCTCGGTCAGCCCCAGCGTTTT. The chain combines TRBV19 with TRBJ1-5, with a tentative D call TRBD1 (5 bases). Germline V lookup: CDR1 LNHDA, CDR2 SQIVND (reference sequence). The length of the CDR3 is 14 residues.

The gene calls are TRBV7-9 and TRBJ2-7; 9 nucleotides match TRBD1. The CDR3 has 17 amino acids. Trimming took 6 bases from V and 2 from J; bases not matched to a gene: 14. Germline CDR1 SEHNR, CDR2 FQNEAQ (reference sequence). Here the CDR3 reads CASRPGGTGLDPYEQYF. In DNA, the CDR3 is TGTGCCAGCAGACCGGGCGGGACAGGGCTGGACCCCTACGAGCAGTACTTC.

The chain recombines TRBV13 with TRBJ1-1; TRBD1 is a possible D gene (6 bases). Trimming stripped 0 bases from V and 3 bases from J, with 11 bases between. CDR3 length: 15 residues. The germline V gene has CDR1 PRHDT and CDR2 FYEKMQ (reference sequence). CDR3 DNA: TGTGCCAGCAGCTTAGGGGGGGGCATGGACACTGAAGCTTTCTTT. Translation gives CASSLGGGMDTEAFF.

As to this clonotype: A much larger clone differs by one base, so this may be a read error. DNA of the CDR3: TGTGCCAGCAGACCCTCTTCATCGGGGATTGAAAGACTGTTTTTT. Residues: CASRPSSSGIERLFF. J is TRBJ1-4 and V is TRBV7-9; no definite D call. Germline values: CDR1 SEHNR, CDR2 FQNEAQ (reference sequence). The CDR3 covers 15 residues. The variable domain in full, completed from reference TRBV7-9 and TRBJ1-4, reads DTGVSQNPRHKITKRGQNVTFRCDPISEHNRLYWYRQTLGQGPEFLTYFQNEAQLEKSRLLSDRFSAERPKGSFSTLEIQRTEQGDSAMYLCASRPSSSGIERLFFGSGTQLSVL.

This chain joins TRBV28 and TRBJ2-3; 14 bases agree with TRBD2. Germline-derived CDR1 and CDR2 are MDHEN and SYDVKM. After removal of 4 bases from V and 5 bases from J, the junction contained 8 bases not matched to a gene. The CDR3 totals 17 residues. The CDR3 protein is CASSSPTSGRVGDTQYF. CDR3 DNA sequence: TGTGCCAGCAGTTCCCCGACTAGCGGGAGGGTGGGAGATACGCAGTATTTT.

This clonotype was counted ten times or more. V is TRBV4-3 and J is TRBJ2-7, with a weak D call TRBD2 (6 bases). The V end was cut by 0 bases, the J end by 6 bases, with 15 bases between. CDR3 length: 15 residues. Per germline, CDR1 LGHNA and CDR2 YSLEER. The DNA of the CDR3 is TGCGCCAGCAGCCAAGACGCGACTAGTTTCCCCGAGCAGTACTTC. Translating it yields CASSQDATSFPEQYF.

This clonotype was counted at least ten times. This chain joins TRBV6-2 or TRBV6-3 and TRBJ2-5, with 10 nucleotides matching TRBD2. The ends lost 4 bases at V and 1 base at J; junction bases unmatched: 6. This CDR3 comprises 16 residues. Germline loops: CDR1 MNHEY, CDR2 SVGEGT. CDR3 residues: CASSSPRTSGQETQYF. DNA of the CDR3: TGTGCCAGCAGTTCCCCCCGGACTAGCGGCCAAGAGACCCAGTACTTC.

This clonotype came up a few times. V is TRBV4-3 and J is TRBJ1-4; no clear D gene. This CDR3 spans 16 amino acids. CDR1 and CDR2 (germline): LGHNA, YSLEER. V was clipped by 0 bases and J by 5 bases, with 13 bases between them. The DNA of the CDR3 is TGCGCCAGCAGCCAAGACTTAGGAAGACCAAATGAAAAACTGTTTTTT. Protein product: CASSQDLGRPNEKLFF.

Comment on this clonotype: A junction boundary mismatches the germline segment, possibly from a read error. The chain carries TRBV6-2 or TRBV6-3 and TRBJ1-5; D remains unclear. Germline V gene sequence: CDR1 MNHEY, CDR2 SVGEGT. The CDR3 length is 16 residues. The DNA of the CDR3 is TGTGCCAGCAGTGACGACCCGGGATTGAGCAATCAGCCCCGGCATTTT. This codes for CASSDDPGLSNQPRHF.

Details on this clonotype: No conserved phenylalanine or tryptophan is present at the end of the CDR3, so a read error is the likely explanation. The chain joins TRBV6-2 or TRBV6-3 to TRBJ2-7; D remains ambiguous. Germline CDR1 and CDR2: MNHEY and SVGEGT. The CDR3 spans 14 residues. V was cut by 2 bases and J by 1 base, with 9 bases left in between. The CDR3 DNA reads as TGTGCCAGCAGTTACGGTAGGATTTCCTACGAGCAGTACATC. Translating gives CASSYGRISYEQYI.

At least ten counts were recorded for this clonotype. The rearrangement uses TRBV3-1 and TRBJ2-3, with 8 nucleotides matching TRBD2. This CDR3 comprises 18 residues. Germline lookup yields CDR1 LGHDT and CDR2 YNNKEL (reference sequence). The V gene end was trimmed by 0 bases and the J gene end by 2 bases; junction bases not matched to a gene: 10. CDR3 sequence reads: CASSQDIFKRESTDTQYF. CDR3 nucleotide sequence: TGTGCCAGCAGCCAAGATATTTTCAAGCGGGAGTCCACAGATACGCAGTATTTT.

V gene TRBV11-2 combines with J gene TRBJ2-1, with D unresolved. Trimming pared 11 bases from V and 3 bases from J, leaving 8 bases between. CDR3 size: 11 residues. Germline CDR1 SGHAT, CDR2 FQNNGV. The CDR3 bases are TGTGCCTTGCGGATCTACAATGAGCAGTTCTTC. It specifies CALRIYNEQFF.

The sample holds many counts of this clonotype. The gene calls are TRBV9 and TRBJ1-5; D is unresolved. The CDR3 has 15 residues. Between the trimmed V and J ends, which lost 0 bases and 3 bases, there was a span of 10 bases. CDR1 SGDLS and CDR2 YYNGEE come from the germline V gene. The CDR3 DNA follows: TGTGCCAGCAGCGTAGACGAGCATATCAATCAGCCCCAGCATTTT. Residues: CASSVDEHINQPQHF.

This chain links TRBV6-1 with TRBJ1-1; D is possibly TRBD1 (6 bases). The V and J ends lost 0 bases and 4 bases respectively, with 12 bases between them. The CDR3 runs to 15 residues. From germline, CDR1 is MNHNS and CDR2 SASEGT. DNA of the CDR3: TGTGCCAGCAGTGAAGCGCAGGGGTTGAGCACTGAAGCTTTCTTT. This translates into CASSEAQGLSTEAFF.

To note about this clonotype: Given a much more abundant clone one base away, this may be a read error. The genes are TRBV5-3 and TRBJ2-7; 7 bases are shared with TRBD1. TRBV5-3 is an ORF; its function is uncertain. This CDR3 region has 14 residues. CDR3 bases: TGTGCCAGCAGCAACCGGGACAGCACCTACAAGCAGTACTTC. Amino acids: CASSNRDSTYKQYF.

This clonotype showed up just a few times. The chain carries TRBV5-1 and TRBJ2-1; D is possibly TRBD2 (6 bases). Trimming stripped 4 bases from V and 0 bases from J, with 11 bases between. Germline assignment: CDR1 SGHRS and CDR2 YFSETQ. The CDR3 is made up of 15 amino acids. The CDR3: CASSPMGGSYNEQFF. The DNA of the CDR3 is TGCGCCAGCAGCCCCATGGGGGGCTCCTACAATGAGCAGTTCTTC.

This clonotype was seen ten or more times. The rearrangement uses TRBV14 and TRBJ2-7; the D gene is possibly TRBD1 (5 bases). Trimming removed 3 bases at V and 0 bases at J, with 6 bases between. The V gene's germline CDR1 is SGHDN and CDR2 FVKESK. The CDR3 is 13 residues long. CDR3 sequence: CASSQDTSYEQYF. The CDR3 bases are TGTGCCAGCAGCCAGGACACCTCCTACGAGCAGTACTTC.

This clonotype showed up just a few times. This chain uses TRBV10-2 with TRBJ1-6; 7 nucleotides align to TRBD1. CDR1 is WSHSY and CDR2 is SAAADI in the germline V gene. The CDR3 sequence is 15 residues long. V shed 6 bases, J shed 9 bases, and the junction held 11 bases outside the gene matches. The chain's CDR3 is CASRGTVDKFSPLHF. The CDR3 coding sequence is TGCGCCAGCAGGGGGACAGTGGATAAGTTTTCACCCCTCCACTTT.